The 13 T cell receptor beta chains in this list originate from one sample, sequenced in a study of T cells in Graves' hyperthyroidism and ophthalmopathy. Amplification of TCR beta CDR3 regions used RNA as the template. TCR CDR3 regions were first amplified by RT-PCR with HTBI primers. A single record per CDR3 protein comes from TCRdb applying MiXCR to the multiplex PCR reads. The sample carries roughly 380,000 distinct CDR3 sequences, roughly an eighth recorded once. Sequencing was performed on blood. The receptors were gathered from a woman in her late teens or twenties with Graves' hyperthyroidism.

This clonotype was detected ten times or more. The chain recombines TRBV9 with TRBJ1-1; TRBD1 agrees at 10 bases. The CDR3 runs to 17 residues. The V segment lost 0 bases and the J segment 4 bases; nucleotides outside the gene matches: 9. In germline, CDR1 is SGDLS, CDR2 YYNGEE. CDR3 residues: CASSVAGTGVVGTEAFF. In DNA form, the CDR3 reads TGTGCCAGCAGCGTAGCCGGGACAGGGGTTGTTGGCACTGAAGCTTTCTTT.

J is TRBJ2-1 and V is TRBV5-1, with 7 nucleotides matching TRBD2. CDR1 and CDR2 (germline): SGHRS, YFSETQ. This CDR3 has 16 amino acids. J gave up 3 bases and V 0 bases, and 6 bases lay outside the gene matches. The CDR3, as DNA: TGCGCCAGCAGCTTGGGTCTAGCGGTAATCTACAATGAGCAGTTCTTC. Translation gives CASSLGLAVIYNEQFF.

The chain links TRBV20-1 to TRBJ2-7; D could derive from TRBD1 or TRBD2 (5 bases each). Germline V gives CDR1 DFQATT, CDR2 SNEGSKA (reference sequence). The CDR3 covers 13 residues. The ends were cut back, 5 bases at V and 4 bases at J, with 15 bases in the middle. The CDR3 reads CSALPGRGYEQYF. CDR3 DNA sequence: TGCAGTGCTCTACCGGGACGGGGATACGAGCAGTACTTC.

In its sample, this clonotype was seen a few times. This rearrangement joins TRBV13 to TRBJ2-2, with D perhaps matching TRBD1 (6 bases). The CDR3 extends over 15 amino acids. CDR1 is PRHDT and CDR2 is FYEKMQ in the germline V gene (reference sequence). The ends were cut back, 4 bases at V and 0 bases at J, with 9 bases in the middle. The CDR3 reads CASSSQGPNTGELFF. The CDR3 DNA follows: TGTGCCAGCAGCTCTCAGGGGCCGAACACCGGGGAGCTGTTTTTT.

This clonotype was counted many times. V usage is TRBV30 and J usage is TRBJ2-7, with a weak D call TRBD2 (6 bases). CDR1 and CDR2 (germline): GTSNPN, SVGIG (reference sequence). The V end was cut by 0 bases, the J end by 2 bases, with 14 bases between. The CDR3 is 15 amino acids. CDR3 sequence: CAWSVGGSIPYEQYF. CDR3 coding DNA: TGTGCCTGGAGTGTGGGGGGTAGTATCCCCTACGAGCAGTACTTC.

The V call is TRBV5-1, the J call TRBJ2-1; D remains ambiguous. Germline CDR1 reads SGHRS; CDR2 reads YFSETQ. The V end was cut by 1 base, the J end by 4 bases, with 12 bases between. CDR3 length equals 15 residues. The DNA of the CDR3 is TGCGCCAGCAGCTTGCAGGACGGAGCTTACAATGAGCAGTTCTTC. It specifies CASSLQDGAYNEQFF.

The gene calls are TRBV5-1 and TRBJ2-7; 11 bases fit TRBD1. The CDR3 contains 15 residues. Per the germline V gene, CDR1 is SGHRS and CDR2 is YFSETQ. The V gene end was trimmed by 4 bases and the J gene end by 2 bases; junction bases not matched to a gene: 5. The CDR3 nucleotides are TGCGCCAGCAGCATAGGGACAGGGGGAACCTACGAGCAGTACTTC. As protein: CASSIGTGGTYEQYF.

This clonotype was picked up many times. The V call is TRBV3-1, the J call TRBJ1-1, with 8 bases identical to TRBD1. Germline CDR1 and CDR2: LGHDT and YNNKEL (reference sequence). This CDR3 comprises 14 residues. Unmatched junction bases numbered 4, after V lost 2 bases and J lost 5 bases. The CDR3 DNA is TGTGCCAGCAGCCAACACAGGGGGGGAACTGAAGCTTTCTTT. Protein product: CASSQHRGGTEAFF. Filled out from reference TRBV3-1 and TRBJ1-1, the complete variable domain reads DTAVSQTPKYLVTQMGNDKSIKCEQNLGHDTMYWYKQDSKKFLKIMFSYNNKELIINETVPNRFSPKSPDKAHLNLHINSLELGDSAVYFCASSQHRGGTEAFFGQGTRLTVV.

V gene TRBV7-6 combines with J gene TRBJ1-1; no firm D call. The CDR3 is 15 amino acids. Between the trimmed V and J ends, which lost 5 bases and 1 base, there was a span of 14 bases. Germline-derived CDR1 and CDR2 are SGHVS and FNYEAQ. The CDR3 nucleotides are TGTGCCAGCAGCGTCGCAGAAACCCCGAACACTGAAGCTTTCTTT. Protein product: CASSVAETPNTEAFF. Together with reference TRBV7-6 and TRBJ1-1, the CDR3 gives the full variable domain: GAGVSQSPRYKVTKRGQDVALRCDPISGHVSLYWYRQALGQGPEFLTYFNYEAQQDKSGLPNDRFSAERPEGSISTLTIQRTEQRDSAMYRCASSVAETPNTEAFFGQGTRLTVV.

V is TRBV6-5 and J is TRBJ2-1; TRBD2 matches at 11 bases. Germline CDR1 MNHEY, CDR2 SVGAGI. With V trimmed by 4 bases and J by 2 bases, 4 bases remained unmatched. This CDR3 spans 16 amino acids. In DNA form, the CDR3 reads TGTGCCAGCAGTTTAACACTAGCGGGAGCCTACAATGAGCAGTTCTTC. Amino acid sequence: CASSLTLAGAYNEQFF.

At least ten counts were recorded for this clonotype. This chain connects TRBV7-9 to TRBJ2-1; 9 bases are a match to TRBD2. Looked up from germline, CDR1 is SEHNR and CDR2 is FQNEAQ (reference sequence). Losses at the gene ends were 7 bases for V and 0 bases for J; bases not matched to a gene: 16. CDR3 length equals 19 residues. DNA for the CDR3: TGTGCCAGCACCCGAGGGAGGGTAGCGGGAGCCCGCTCCTACAATGAGCAGTTCTTC. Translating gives CASTRGRVAGARSYNEQFF.

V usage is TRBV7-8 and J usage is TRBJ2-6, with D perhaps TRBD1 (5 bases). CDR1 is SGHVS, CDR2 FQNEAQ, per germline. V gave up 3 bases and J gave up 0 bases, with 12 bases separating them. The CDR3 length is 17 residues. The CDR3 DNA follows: TGTGCCAGCAGCTTCATGAGACAGACCTCTGGGGCCAACGTCCTGACTTTC. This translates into CASSFMRQTSGANVLTF.

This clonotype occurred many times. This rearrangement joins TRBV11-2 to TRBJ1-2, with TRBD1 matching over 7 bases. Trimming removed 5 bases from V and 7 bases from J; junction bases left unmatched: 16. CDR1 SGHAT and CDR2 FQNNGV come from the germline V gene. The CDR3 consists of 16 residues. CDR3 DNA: TGTGCCAGCAGCGCAACCACCTCAGGGGGGGAAACTGGCTACACCTTC. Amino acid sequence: CASSATTSGGETGYTF.